The 22 T cell receptor beta chains in this list originate from one sample, sequenced in a study of T cells in localized non-small cell lung cancer. Generated by immunoSEQ multiplex PCR, the TCRdb table keeps only in-frame clones and is missing some. In the table there are fewer than 50,000 clones, roughly 88% of which are singletons. This specimen consisted of peripheral blood mononuclear cells, obtained before any cancer treatment. The receptors shown here come from a male donor at least 60 years old with stage II lung adenocarcinoma.

The rearrangement joins TRBV29-1 to TRBJ2-1; D may be TRBD2 (6 bases). The CDR3 length is 14 residues. Deletions cut 4 bases from V and 3 bases from J, with 13 bases between. The germline V gene encodes CDR1 SQVTM and CDR2 ANQGSEA. CDR3 coding DNA: TGCAGCGTTGCAAGTAGCGGCCTCTACAATGAGCAGTTCTTC. Translation gives CSVASSGLYNEQFF.

In its sample, this clone was seen a few times. V usage is TRBV7-9 and J usage is TRBJ1-1; unclear D gene. Looked up from germline, CDR1 is SEHNR and CDR2 is FQNEAQ (reference sequence). The CDR3 spans 13 residues. The V end lost 3 bases, the J end lost 3 bases, and 8 bases lay between the germline ends. CDR3 amino acids: CASSFGGDTEAFF. The CDR3 DNA reads as TGTGCCAGCAGCTTCGGTGGGGACACTGAAGCTTTCTTT.

The chain links TRBV10-2 to TRBJ1-1, with D possibly being TRBD1 (5 bases). The V end was cut by 10 bases, the J end by 1 base, with 13 bases between. The CDR3 consists of 13 residues. Per the germline V gene, CDR1 is WSHSY and CDR2 is SAAADI. DNA for the CDR3: TGCGCCACCCTCCGGGACGGGAACACTGAAGCTTTCTTT. This translates into CATLRDGNTEAFF.

The V and J genes are TRBV28 and TRBJ2-3; 11 positions match TRBD2. With 6 bases clipped from V and 6 bases from J, the junction kept 8 bases outside the gene matches. Germline loops: CDR1 MDHEN, CDR2 SYDVKM. The CDR3 totals 15 residues. CDR3: CASRGLSGRGDTQYF. The CDR3 DNA sequence: TGTGCCAGCAGGGGTCTTAGCGGGAGGGGGGATACGCAGTATTTT.

The chain couples TRBV5-1 to TRBJ1-4, with 9 bases fitting TRBD1. The germline V gene has CDR1 SGHRS and CDR2 YFSETQ. J lost 5 bases, V lost 1 base, and 3 bases had no gene match. This CDR3 has 15 amino acids. CDR3 sequence (DNA): TGCGCCAGCAGCTTGCTGACAGGGGGGAATGAAAAACTGTTTTTT. Translation: CASSLLTGGNEKLFF.

The chain uses TRBV12-5 and TRBJ2-4; D possibly corresponds to TRBD2 (5 bases). Germline loops: CDR1 LGHNT, CDR2 FRNRAP. V lost 0 bases and J lost 0, with 9 bases in between. This CDR3 has 16 residues. The CDR3 DNA sequence: TGTGCTAGTGGTTTGGTACGGGAACCAGCCAAAAACATTCAGTACTTC. Encoded protein: CASGLVREPAKNIQYF.

The chain combines TRBV19 with TRBJ1-1; D perhaps matches TRBD1 (5 bases). The CDR3 consists of 14 residues. Trimming shortened V by 5 bases and J by 0 bases, and 10 bases separated the two germline ends. Germline values: CDR1 LNHDA, CDR2 SQIVND (reference sequence). CDR3 protein: CASSARVLNTEAFF. The CDR3, as DNA: TGTGCCAGTAGTGCCAGGGTTTTGAACACTGAAGCTTTCTTT.

The chain has TRBV4-2 and TRBJ2-7; TRBD2 might be the D (5 bases). CDR1 is LGHNA, CDR2 YNFKEQ, per germline. The CDR3 is 12 residues long. V lost 4 bases to trimming and J lost 7 bases, with 11 bases between them. The DNA of the CDR3 is TGTGCCAGCAGCCGAACACAGCGGGAGCAGTACTTC. This encodes CASSRTQREQYF.

The rearrangement joins TRBV5-8 to TRBJ1-2; D is perhaps TRBD1 (6 bases). V was clipped by 4 bases and J by 8 bases, with 12 bases between them. Looked up from germline, CDR1 is SGHTS and CDR2 is YDEGEE. This CDR3 has 12 residues. CDR3 sequence (DNA): TGTGCCAGCAGCCCAGACAGGCTCGGCTACACCTTC. It is translated as CASSPDRLGYTF.

The rearrangement links TRBV30 to TRBJ2-7; the D gene is possibly TRBD2 (5 bases). Trimming stripped 3 bases from V and 7 bases from J, with 16 bases between. Per germline, CDR1 GTSNPN and CDR2 SVGIG (reference sequence). This CDR3 region has 13 residues. CDR3 protein: CAWSAELVGEQYF. The CDR3 bases are TGTGCCTGGAGCGCAGAACTAGTCGGGGAGCAGTACTTC. The full variable domain, rest sourced from reference TRBV30 and TRBJ2-7, is SQTIHQWPATLVQPVGSPLSLECTVEGTSNPNLYWYRQAAGRGLQLLFYSVGIGQISSEVPQNLSASRPQDRQFILSSKKLLLSDSGFYLCAWSAELVGEQYFGPGTRLTVT.

This clone has a single count. This sequence joins TRBV7-3 and TRBJ2-3; D gene uncertain. CDR3 size: 12 residues. Germline CDR1 and CDR2: SGHTA and FQGTGA. V was cut by 5 bases and J by 4 bases, with 7 bases left in between. CDR3 protein: CASSQGSDTQYF. CDR3 DNA: TGTGCCAGCAGCCAAGGCTCAGATACGCAGTATTTT.

The chain uses TRBV18 and TRBJ1-3; D remains unclear. V was trimmed by 6 bases and J by 0 bases, leaving 6 bases between them. The CDR3 spans 13 residues. CDR1 is KGHSH, CDR2 LQKENI, per germline. CDR3 sequence: CASSPGSGNTIYF. In nucleotides, the CDR3 is TGTGCCAGCTCCCCGGGCTCTGGAAACACCATATATTTT.

The rearrangement links TRBV27 to TRBJ2-7; D is possibly TRBD2 (6 bases). CDR1 MNHEY and CDR2 SMNVEV come from the germline V gene (reference sequence). The CDR3 is made up of 14 amino acids. Trimming took off 6 bases at V and 6 bases at J, with 18 bases between the two ends. The CDR3 nucleotides read TGTGCCAGCAGCCTAGGGACTGGTATAGGCGAGCAGTACTTC. Encoded protein: CASSLGTGIGEQYF.

This chain uses TRBV5-4 with TRBJ2-5; 9 nucleotides agree with TRBD1. The CDR3 contains 15 residues. Trimming took 2 bases from V and 1 from J; bases not matched to a gene: 3. Germline V CDR1 and CDR2: SGHNT, YYREEE (reference sequence). In DNA, the CDR3 is TGTGCCAGCAGCTTACAGGGGGCCCTCCAAGAGACCCAGTACTTC. Residues: CASSLQGALQETQYF.

The chain employs TRBV5-5 and TRBJ1-3, with D tentatively TRBD1 (6 bases). The germline gives CDR1 SGHKS, CDR2 YYEKEE (reference sequence). The CDR3 loop spans 16 amino acids. The ends were cut back, 0 bases at V and 2 bases at J, with 12 bases in the middle. Here the CDR3 reads CASSLGHRETGNTIYF. The CDR3, as DNA: TGTGCCAGCAGCTTGGGGCACAGGGAAACTGGAAACACCATATATTTT.

CDR3 amino acids: CASSLARESYGYTF. CDR3 nucleotide sequence: TGTGCCAGCAGCTTAGCCAGGGAGTCCTATGGCTACACCTTC. The chain couples TRBV7-8 to TRBJ1-2, with D possibly matching TRBD1 (5 bases). The V end lost 0 bases, the J end lost 4 bases, and 9 bases lay between the germline ends. The V gene's germline CDR1 is SGHVS and CDR2 FQNEAQ. The CDR3 totals 14 residues.

The rearrangement uses TRBV18 and TRBJ1-5, with D possibly matching TRBD1 (5 bases). With 5 bases removed from V and 0 bases from J, the gap between germline ends came to 8 bases. This CDR3 spans 14 amino acids. Germline loops: CDR1 KGHSH, CDR2 LQKENI. CDR3 region: CASSGANSNQPQHF. CDR3 nucleotide sequence: TGTGCCAGCTCAGGGGCGAATAGCAATCAGCCCCAGCATTTT. Filled out from reference TRBV18 and TRBJ1-5, the complete variable domain reads NAGVMQNPRHLVRRRGQEARLRCSPMKGHSHVYWYRQLPEEGLKFMVYLQKENIIDESGMPKERFSAEFPKEGPSILRIQQVVRGDSAAYFCASSGANSNQPQHFGDGTRLSIL.

V is TRBV6-1 and J is TRBJ1-4; 12 bases agree with TRBD1. This CDR3 is built from 15 residues. In germline, CDR1 is MNHNS, CDR2 SASEGT. The J segment lost 8 bases and the V segment lost 6 bases, leaving 7 bases of the junction unmatched. Here the CDR3 reads CASRSWGQGAEKLFF. The CDR3 DNA reads as TGTGCCAGCAGATCTTGGGGACAGGGGGCGGAAAAACTGTTTTTT.

Written as DNA, the CDR3 is TGTGCCAGCAGTCGGGAGGGGGGACGGAAGACCCAGTACTTC. Translation gives CASSREGGRKTQYF. The V and J genes are TRBV5-4 and TRBJ2-5, with 8 bases fitting TRBD2. The J segment lost 6 bases and the V segment lost 5 bases, leaving 9 bases of the junction unmatched. Per germline, CDR1 SGHNT and CDR2 YYREEE (reference sequence). This CDR3 spans 14 amino acids.

The chain recombines TRBV6-5 with TRBJ2-1; D is perhaps TRBD2 (6 bases). Per the germline V gene, CDR1 is MNHEY and CDR2 is SVGAGI. V shed 5 bases and J shed 4 bases, with 12 bases lying between them. The CDR3 is 14 amino acids. The CDR3 spells CASSPAEGYNEQFF. DNA of the CDR3: TGTGCCAGCAGTCCAGCGGAGGGGTACAATGAGCAGTTCTTC.

By sample share, this clone is medium-sized. J is TRBJ2-7 and V is TRBV6-1; a weak D match, TRBD2 (5 bases). V was pared by 7 bases and J by 6 bases, with 22 bases between. CDR1 and CDR2 (germline): MNHNS, SASEGT. The CDR3 loop spans 15 amino acids. For the CDR3, the DNA is TGTGCCAGCAAGGCCGGACTCACAGTCTGGGTCGAGCAGTACTTC. Amino acids: CASKAGLTVWVEQYF.

This clone was seen a single time. The rearrangement joins TRBV6-1 to TRBJ1-3, with 10 bases lining up with TRBD1. J was trimmed by 6 bases and V by 9 bases; bases with no gene match: 8. The CDR3 extends over 14 amino acids. CDR1 MNHNS and CDR2 SASEGT come from the germline V gene. CDR3 residues: CASRVGTGENTIYF. The CDR3 DNA sequence: TGTGCCAGTAGGGTCGGGACAGGGGAAAACACCATATATTTT.